The rows below give T cell receptor beta chains drawn from one sample of a study of T cells expressing NK-cell markers. TCRdb re-called the 5' RACE reads, yielding one record per CDR3 amino acid sequence without DNA. This table holds about 550,000 distinct CDR3 sequences. Input material: blood T cells: a sorted CD56 or NKG2C T cell subset, CD4+ or CD8+ T cells, or bulk PBMC T cells (not recorded which). The source of these receptors is a man between 18 and 29 years old in good health. Each CDR3 is given with its conserved first and last residue.

v_gene,len,j_gene,CDR3aa
TRBV7-2,14,TRBJ2-7,CASSYLQGGGEQYF
TRBV6-1,13,TRBJ2-5,CASQGDHQETQYF
TRBV6-6,12,TRBJ1-6,CASRVNNSPLHF
TRBV9,13,TRBJ2-1,CASSPRLADEQFF
TRBV7-2,12,TRBJ2-7,CASSPIGYEQYF
TRBV27,17,TRBJ2-7,CASSLAGVQPPPYEQYF
TRBV3-1,16,TRBJ2-1,CASSQDPLAGGYEQFF
TRBV30,11,TRBJ2-1,CAWSNSGEEFF
TRBV18,16,TRBJ2-3,CASSPPSGGSPDTQYF
TRBV19,14,TRBJ1-2,CASATSQGFRGYTF
TRBV2,18,TRBJ1-5,CASSPGQGGFVVNQPQHF
TRBV11-1,15,TRBJ2-6,CASSLGHSGANVLTF
TRBV7-2,16,TRBJ1-1,CASSSTGQAVNTEAFF
TRBV29-1,13,TRBJ1-5,CSVGDRENQPQHF
TRBV7-2,15,TRBJ2-7,CASSSRDGRNREQYF
TRBV9,16,TRBJ2-1,CASSGGRGSSYNEQFF
TRBV5-1,14,TRBJ2-1,CASSTNRDGVEQFF
TRBV24-1,15,TRBJ2-5,CATSDFRGTKETQYF
TRBV5-6,14,TRBJ2-4,CASSLRQTKNIQYF
TRBV28,15,TRBJ2-7,CASSFPQGGSYEQYF
TRBV3-1,14,TRBJ2-1,CASSQDQISNEQFF
TRBV12-3/TRBV12-4,16,TRBJ2-3,CASSPRIAGEADTQYF
TRBV7-2,15,TRBJ2-3,CASSLRDTFTDTQYF
TRBV3-1,13,TRBJ1-3,CATQSYSGNTIYF
TRBV20-1,12,TRBJ2-2,CSVMGFTGELFF
TRBV12-3/TRBV12-4,12,TRBJ1-5,CASSSSGQPQHF
TRBV4-3,14,TRBJ2-5,CASSQGTSLETQYF
TRBV20-1,15,TRBJ2-1,CSAHGLASSYNEQFF
TRBV5-5,18,TRBJ2-5,CASSLLVGERPPLETQYF
TRBV20-1,15,TRBJ2-5,CSARDPGAAGETQYF
TRBV7-2,16,TRBJ2-5,CASSFRDRAYQETQYF
TRBV28,14,TRBJ2-2,CASSLAQGPGELFF
TRBV6-1,15,TRBJ1-1,CASRSDRGRVAEAFF
TRBV7-2,12,TRBJ1-1,CAARTANTEAFF
TRBV6-2/TRBV6-3,15,TRBJ2-2,CASSSVSANTGELFF
TRBV4-2,17,TRBJ2-7,CASSQDPLAGGIYEQYF
TRBV12-3/TRBV12-4,12,TRBJ2-4,CASSVEGRIQYF
TRBV25-1,16,TRBJ2-1,CASSRSSGPFYNEQFF
TRBV7-8,15,TRBJ1-1,CASSLSLGRFEAAFF
TRBV9,14,TRBJ2-1,CASSVVSAYNEQFF
TRBV20-1,13,TRBJ1-4,CSARDPRARELFF
TRBV20-1,14,TRBJ2-3,CSASGGRDTDTQYF
TRBV7-2,14,TRBJ2-7,CASSWDSGAYEQYF
TRBV5-1,15,TRBJ2-5,CASSLVAGSEETQYF
TRBV5-6,16,TRBJ2-1,CASSTYGQGGPNEQFF
TRBV5-1,14,TRBJ1-2,CASTEMDGNYGYTF
TRBV15,14,TRBJ2-3,CATSPRGSTDTQYF
TRBV12-3/TRBV12-4,15,TRBJ2-1,CASSFGTSGGNEQFF
TRBV20-1,14,TRBJ2-1,CSAEYSGRLNEQFF
TRBV7-9,17,TRBJ2-1,CASSFPSTTSSYNEQFF
TRBV5-1,16,TRBJ2-5,CASSLGAGVRKETQYF
TRBV7-6,13,TRBJ2-3,CASSSRLADTQYF
TRBV7-8,14,TRBJ2-5,CASSFGGFLETQYF
TRBV18,17,TRBJ2-1,CASSPRLAGDSYNEQFF
TRBV29-1,13,TRBJ2-3,CSVRTGDGDTQYF
TRBV5-1,15,TRBJ2-1,CASSPLTGVYNEQFF
TRBV9,15,TRBJ2-7,CASSQTGGFPYEQYF
TRBV2,15,TRBJ1-5,CASSDSDRADQPQHF
TRBV4-2,15,TRBJ2-2,CASEAVETNTGELFF
TRBV20-1,14,TRBJ2-1,CSARTPDRRGGQFF